Listed below are T cell receptor beta chains from one sample, sequenced in a study of cytomegalovirus exposure and HLA in healthy donors. Sequencing used immunoSEQ multiplex PCR; TCRdb keeps in-frame clones, though not all of them. Of tens of thousands of clones in the sample, roughly 63% were seen once. Material: PBMCs. Source of these receptors: a woman in her forties or fifties in good health and CMV-seropositive. Both conserved end residues are part of each CDR3. The D gene is left open where the match is weak. Expanded clones are given a class, and other clones once, few, many or no size at all.

D gene	J gene	V gene	clone size	CDR3 DNA	CDR3 protein
TRBD2	TRBJ2-2	TRBV14	.	TGTGCCAGCAGCCCCCAACGGGGGGCGGGGGGGAGTGCCGGGGAGCTGTTTTTT	CASSPQRGAGGSAGELFF
.	TRBJ1-2	TRBV7-9	few	TGTTCCAGCAGTTTCACATCGTCGGGCTACACCTTC	CSSSFTSSGYTF
TRBD2	TRBJ2-3	TRBV9	.	TGTGCCAGCAGCGCCCGAGGCCGGGGGGGTGGCACAGATACGCAGTATTTT	CASSARGRGGGTDTQYF
.	TRBJ1-1	TRBV19	once	TGTGCCAGTAGTATACCAGGGGCTGTTCTGTCTTCTGAAGCTTTCTTT	CASSIPGAVLSSEAFF
TRBD2	TRBJ2-3	TRBV9	.	TGTGCCAGCAGCTCGACTAGCGGGGGGATCACAGATACGCAGTATTTT	CASSSTSGGITDTQYF
.	TRBJ1-2	TRBV5-4	.	TGTGCCAGCAGCTCGACAGGAAACTATGGCTACACCTTC	CASSSTGNYGYTF
TRBD2	TRBJ2-1	TRBV28	.	TGTGCCAGCAGCGCCGGACTAGCGGGGGGGCCCCGCAACTACAATGAGCAGTTCTTC	CASSAGLAGGPRNYNEQFF
.	TRBJ1-2	TRBV16	.	TGTGCCAGCAGCCAATATGCGGGGGCTGAGGATGAATATGGCTACACCTTC	CASSQYAGAEDEYGYTF
TRBD1	TRBJ1-1	TRBV2	.	TGTGCCAGCAGTGACCCAGGGACAGTGAACACTGAAGCTTTCTTT	CASSDPGTVNTEAFF
.	TRBJ2-7	TRBV5-6	.	TGTGCCAGCAGCTTGGGACTTACCTACGAGCAGTACTTC	CASSLGLTYEQYF
TRBD2	TRBJ2-2	TRBV9	.	TGTGCCAGCAGCGGGAGTCGGGGGAGACTAGCGGGGGATTCGTACACCGGGGAGCTGTTTTTT	CASSGSRGRLAGDSYTGELFF
TRBD1	TRBJ2-7	TRBV19	.	TGTGCCAGTAGTATAGCCGGGACAGGGGAGTACGAGCAGTACTTC	CASSIAGTGEYEQYF
.	TRBJ2-7	TRBV19	few	TGTGCCAGTAGTAAGGGACAAGCCTACGAGCAGTACTTC	CASSKGQAYEQYF
.	TRBJ1-5	TRBV4-1	.	TGCGCCAGCAGCCAAGATAGGACAGTAAATCAGCCCCAGCATTTT	CASSQDRTVNQPQHF
.	TRBJ1-1	TRBV9	.	TGTGCCAGCAGCGTATCAGGGATCACTGAAGCTTTCTTT	CASSVSGITEAFF
.	TRBJ2-1	TRBV6-6	few	TGTGCCAGCAGATCAAACGAGGCTGAGCAGTTCTTC	CASRSNEAEQFF
.	TRBJ2-5	TRBV19	.	TGTGCCAGTAAAAGACAATCCGGAGAGACCCAGTACTTC	CASKRQSGETQYF
.	TRBJ1-2	TRBV7-2	.	TGTGCCAGCAGCTTAGTTAAAGGGTCGACAGAGGGCTACACCTTC	CASSLVKGSTEGYTF
TRBD1	TRBJ2-7	TRBV27	.	TGTGCCAGCAGTGCACCCGGGACAGGGACATACGAGCAGTACTTC	CASSAPGTGTYEQYF
TRBD1	TRBJ2-2	TRBV2	.	TGTGCCAGCAGTGAATTAGGGACAGGGAACACCGGGGAGCTGTTTTTT	CASSELGTGNTGELFF